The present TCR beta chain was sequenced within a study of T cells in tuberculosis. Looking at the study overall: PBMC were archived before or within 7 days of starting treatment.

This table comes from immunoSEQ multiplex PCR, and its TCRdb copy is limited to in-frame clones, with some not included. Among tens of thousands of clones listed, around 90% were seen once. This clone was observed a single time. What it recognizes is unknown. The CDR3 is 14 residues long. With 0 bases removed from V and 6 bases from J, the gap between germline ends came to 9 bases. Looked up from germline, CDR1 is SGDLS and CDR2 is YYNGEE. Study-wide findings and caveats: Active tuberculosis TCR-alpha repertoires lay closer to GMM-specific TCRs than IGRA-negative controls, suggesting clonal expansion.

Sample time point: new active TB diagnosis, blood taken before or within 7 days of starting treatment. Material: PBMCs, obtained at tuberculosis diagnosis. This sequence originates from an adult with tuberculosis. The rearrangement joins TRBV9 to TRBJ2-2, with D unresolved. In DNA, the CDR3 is TGTGCCAGCAGCGTAGGGGCTCGCCCCGGGGAGCTGTTTTTT. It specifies CASSVGARPGELFF.